The clone carrying this TCR beta chain has only a few counts. Using immunoSEQ multiplex PCR, the repertoire was profiled, and TCRdb retains in-frame clones only, with some absent. The data show just under 80,000 clones, 80% seen once. The data derive from a study of T cells in localized non-small cell lung cancer. Trimming removed 4 bases at V and 1 base at J, with 13 bases between. Looked up from germline, CDR1 is LNHDA and CDR2 is SQIVND (reference sequence). The CDR3 totals 15 residues. The sequence derives from a female donor older than 55 with stage I lung adenocarcinoma. The chain joins TRBV19 to TRBJ2-5, with D uncertain. The source material was peripheral blood, sampled before any cancer treatment. CDR3 residues: CASSNLQSFQETQYF. DNA of the CDR3: TGTGCCAGTAGTAACTTACAGAGCTTCCAAGAGACCCAGTACTTC.